This T cell receptor beta chain was obtained from a study of cytomegalovirus exposure and HLA in healthy donors. Primers: 60 Vbeta forward and 13 Jbeta reverse. Repertoires were generated with immunoSEQ multiplex PCR, while TCRdb's copy carries only in-frame clones and drops some. In the table there are 200,000 to 250,000 clones, around 89% of which are singletons. Concerning this clone: The antigen is undetermined.

The CDR3 spans 13 residues. From germline, CDR1 is LGHNA and CDR2 YNFKEQ. The junction had 2 bases not matched to a gene; V was cut back by 8 bases and J by 0 bases. Findings and caveats of the study: Despite most TCR sequences being rare, some public TCRs occurred in many donors.

The chain carries TRBV4-2 and TRBJ2-3, with 7 bases identical to TRBD2. The specimen was PBMCs. The receptor was derived from a young woman in good health and CMV-seronegative. CDR3 sequence reads: CASGEGSTDTQYF. DNA for the CDR3: TGTGCCAGCGGGGAGGGGAGCACAGATACGCAGTATTTT.